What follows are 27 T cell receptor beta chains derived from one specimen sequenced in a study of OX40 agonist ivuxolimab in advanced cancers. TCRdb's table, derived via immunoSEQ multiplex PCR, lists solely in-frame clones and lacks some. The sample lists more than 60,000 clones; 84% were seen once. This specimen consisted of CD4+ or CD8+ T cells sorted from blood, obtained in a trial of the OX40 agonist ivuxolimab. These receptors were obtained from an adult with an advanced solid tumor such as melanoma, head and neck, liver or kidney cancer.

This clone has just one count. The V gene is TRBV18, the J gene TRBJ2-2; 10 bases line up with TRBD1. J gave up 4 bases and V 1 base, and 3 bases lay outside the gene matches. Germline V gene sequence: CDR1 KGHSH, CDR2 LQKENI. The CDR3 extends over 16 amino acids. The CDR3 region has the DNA TGTGCCAGCTCACCACGACAGGGGGCTGGCACCGGGGAGCTGTTTTTT. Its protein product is CASSPRQGAGTGELFF.

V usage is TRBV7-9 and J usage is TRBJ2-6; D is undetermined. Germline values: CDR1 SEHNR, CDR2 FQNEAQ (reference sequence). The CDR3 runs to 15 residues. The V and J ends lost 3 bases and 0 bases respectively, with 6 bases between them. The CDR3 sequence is CASSFGHSGANVLTF. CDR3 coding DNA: TGTGCCAGCAGCTTTGGCCACTCTGGGGCCAACGTCCTGACTTTC.

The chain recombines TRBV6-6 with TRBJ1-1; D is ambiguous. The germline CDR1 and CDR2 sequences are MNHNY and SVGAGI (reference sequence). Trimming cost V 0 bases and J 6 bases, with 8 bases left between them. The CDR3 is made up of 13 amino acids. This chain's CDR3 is CASSYSTGSEAFF. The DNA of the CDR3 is TGTGCCAGCAGTTACTCGACGGGCTCTGAAGCTTTCTTT.

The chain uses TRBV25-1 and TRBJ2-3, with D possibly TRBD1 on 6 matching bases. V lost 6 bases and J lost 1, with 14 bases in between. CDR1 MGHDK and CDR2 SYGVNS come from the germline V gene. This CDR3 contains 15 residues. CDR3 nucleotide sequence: TGTGCCAGCAGAGGAACAGGGTACGGCACAGATACGCAGTATTTT. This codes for CASRGTGYGTDTQYF.

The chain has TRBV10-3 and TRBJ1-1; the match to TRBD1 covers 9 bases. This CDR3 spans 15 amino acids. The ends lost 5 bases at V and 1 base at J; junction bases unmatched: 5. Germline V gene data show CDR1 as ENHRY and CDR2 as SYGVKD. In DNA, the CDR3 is TGTGCCATCAGTAATCCGGGACAGGGGAACACTGAAGCTTTCTTT. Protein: CAISNPGQGNTEAFF.

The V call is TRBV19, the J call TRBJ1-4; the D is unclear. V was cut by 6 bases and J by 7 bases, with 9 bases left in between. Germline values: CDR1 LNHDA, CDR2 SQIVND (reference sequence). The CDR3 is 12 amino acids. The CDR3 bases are TGTGCCAGTAGCCTTAAAGGTGAAAAACTGTTTTTT. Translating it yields CASSLKGEKLFF.

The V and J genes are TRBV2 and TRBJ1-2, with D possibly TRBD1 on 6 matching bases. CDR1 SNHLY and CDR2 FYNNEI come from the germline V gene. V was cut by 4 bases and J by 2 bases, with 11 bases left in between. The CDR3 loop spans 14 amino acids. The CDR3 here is CASSVYRENYGYTF. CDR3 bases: TGTGCCAGCAGTGTATACAGGGAAAACTATGGCTACACCTTC.

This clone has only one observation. The CDR3 DNA sequence: TGTGCCAGTAGTCCCCGCCGACAGGCGAACACCGGGGAGCTGTTTTTT. It codes for CASSPRRQANTGELFF. V gene TRBV19 combines with J gene TRBJ2-2; D is possibly TRBD1 (6 bases). The CDR3 has 16 residues. CDR1 LNHDA and CDR2 SQIVND come from the germline V gene (reference sequence). Deletions cut 5 bases from V and 0 bases from J, with 13 bases between.

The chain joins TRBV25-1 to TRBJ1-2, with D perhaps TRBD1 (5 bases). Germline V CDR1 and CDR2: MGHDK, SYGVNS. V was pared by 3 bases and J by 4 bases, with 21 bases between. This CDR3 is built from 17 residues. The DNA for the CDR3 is TGTGCCAGCAGTGAGTCGGGGCGGGGAGGGCCGTTCTATGGCTACACCTTC. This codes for CASSESGRGGPFYGYTF.

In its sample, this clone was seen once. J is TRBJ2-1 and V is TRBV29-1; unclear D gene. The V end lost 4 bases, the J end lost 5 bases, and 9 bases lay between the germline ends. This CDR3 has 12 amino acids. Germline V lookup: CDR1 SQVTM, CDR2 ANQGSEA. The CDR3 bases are TGCAGCGTTGGGTGGTCCAACAATGAGCAGTTCTTC. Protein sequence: CSVGWSNNEQFF.

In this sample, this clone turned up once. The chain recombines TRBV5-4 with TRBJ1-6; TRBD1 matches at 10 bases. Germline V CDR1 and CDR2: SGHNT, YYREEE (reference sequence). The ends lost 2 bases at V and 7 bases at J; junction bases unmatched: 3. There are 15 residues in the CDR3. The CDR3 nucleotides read TGTGCCAGCAGCTTCCGGGACAGGGGAAATTCACCCCTCCACTTT. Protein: CASSFRDRGNSPLHF.

The CDR3 DNA is TGTGCCAGCAGCTTGGAGGGACAGGGTTTGGTTTCACCCCTCCACTTT. This encodes CASSLEGQGLVSPLHF. The chain carries TRBV5-6 and TRBJ1-6, with TRBD1 matching over 9 bases. Germline values: CDR1 SGHDT, CDR2 YYEEEE. The V and J ends lost 0 bases and 9 bases, in that order; junction bases with no gene match: 7. This CDR3 contains 16 residues. The complete variable domain, with remaining parts taken from reference TRBV5-6 and TRBJ1-6, reads DAGVTQSPTHLIKTRGQQVTLRCSPKSGHDTVSWYQQALGQGPQFIFQYYEEEERQRGNFPDRFSGHQFPNYSSELNVNALLLGDSALYLCASSLEGQGLVSPLHFGNGTRLTVT.

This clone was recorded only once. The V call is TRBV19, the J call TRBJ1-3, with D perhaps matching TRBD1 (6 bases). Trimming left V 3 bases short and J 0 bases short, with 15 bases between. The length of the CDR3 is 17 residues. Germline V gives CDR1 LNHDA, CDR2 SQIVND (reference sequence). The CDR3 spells CASSMAQDSSSGNTIYF. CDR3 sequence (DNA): TGTGCCAGTAGTATGGCACAGGACAGTTCCTCTGGAAACACCATATATTTT.

Written as DNA, the CDR3 is TGTGCCAGCAGCCAAGAAGGGAGCGGAGCTAGCACAGATACGCAGTATTTT. This codes for CASSQEGSGASTDTQYF. The chain has TRBV4-2 and TRBJ2-3; D possibly corresponds to TRBD2 (5 bases). Trimming pared 0 bases from V and 0 bases from J, leaving 13 bases between. Per germline, CDR1 LGHNA and CDR2 YNFKEQ. The CDR3 is 17 amino acids.

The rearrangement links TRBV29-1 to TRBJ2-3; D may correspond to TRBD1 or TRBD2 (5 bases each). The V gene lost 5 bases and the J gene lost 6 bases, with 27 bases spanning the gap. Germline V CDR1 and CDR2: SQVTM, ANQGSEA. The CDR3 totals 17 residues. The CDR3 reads CSVHPVGGAISGDTQYF. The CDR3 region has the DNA TGCAGCGTTCACCCCGTTGGGGGAGCGATATCAGGGGATACGCAGTATTTT.

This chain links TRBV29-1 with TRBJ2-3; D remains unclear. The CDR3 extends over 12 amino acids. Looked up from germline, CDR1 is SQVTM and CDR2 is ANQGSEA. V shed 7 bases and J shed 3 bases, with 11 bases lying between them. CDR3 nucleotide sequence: TGCAGCGCCTTAGGAGAGACAGATACGCAGTATTTT. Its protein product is CSALGETDTQYF.

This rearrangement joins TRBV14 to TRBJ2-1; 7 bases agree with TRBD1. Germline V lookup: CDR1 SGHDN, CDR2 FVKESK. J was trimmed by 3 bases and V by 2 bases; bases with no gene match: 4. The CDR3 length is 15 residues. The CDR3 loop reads CASSQQGTVYNEQFF. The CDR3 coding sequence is TGTGCCAGCAGCCAACAAGGGACAGTCTACAATGAGCAGTTCTTC.

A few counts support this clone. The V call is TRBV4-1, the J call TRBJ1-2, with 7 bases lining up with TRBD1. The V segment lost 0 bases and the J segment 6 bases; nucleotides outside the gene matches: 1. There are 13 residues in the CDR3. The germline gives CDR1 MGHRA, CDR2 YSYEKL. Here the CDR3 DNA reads TGCGCCAGCAGCCAAGAGACAGGGAATGGCTACACCTTC. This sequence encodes CASSQETGNGYTF.

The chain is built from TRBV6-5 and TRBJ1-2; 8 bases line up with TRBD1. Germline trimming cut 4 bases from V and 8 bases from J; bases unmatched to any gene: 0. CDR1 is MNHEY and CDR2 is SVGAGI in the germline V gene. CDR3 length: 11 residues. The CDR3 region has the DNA TGTGCCAGCAGTTCAGGGGGCGGCTACACCTTC. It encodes CASSSGGGYTF.

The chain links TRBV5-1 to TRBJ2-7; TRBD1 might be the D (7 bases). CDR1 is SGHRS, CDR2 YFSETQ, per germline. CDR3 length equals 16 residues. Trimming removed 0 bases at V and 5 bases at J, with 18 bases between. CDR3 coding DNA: TGCGCCAGCAGCTTGGTGGTAGCAGGGGGGACGGACGAGCAGTACTTC. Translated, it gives CASSLVVAGGTDEQYF.

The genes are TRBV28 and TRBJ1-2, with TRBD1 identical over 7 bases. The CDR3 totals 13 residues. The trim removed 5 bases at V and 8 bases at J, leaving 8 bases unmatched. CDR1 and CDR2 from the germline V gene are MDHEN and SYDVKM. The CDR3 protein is CASSEDRRPGYTF. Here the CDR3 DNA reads TGTGCCAGCAGTGAGGACAGGAGGCCCGGCTACACCTTC.

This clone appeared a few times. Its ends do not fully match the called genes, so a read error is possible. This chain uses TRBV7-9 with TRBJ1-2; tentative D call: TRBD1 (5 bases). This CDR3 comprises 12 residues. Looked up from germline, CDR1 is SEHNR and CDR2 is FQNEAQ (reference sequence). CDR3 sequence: CASSLDSRGYTF. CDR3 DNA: TGTGCCAGCAGTTTAGACAGTCGCGGCTACACCTTC.

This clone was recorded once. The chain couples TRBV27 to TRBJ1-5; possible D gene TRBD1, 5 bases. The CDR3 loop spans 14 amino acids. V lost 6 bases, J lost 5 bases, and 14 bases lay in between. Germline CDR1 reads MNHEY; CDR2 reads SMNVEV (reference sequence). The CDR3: CASSPWGGHQPQHF. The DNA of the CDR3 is TGTGCCAGCAGCCCTTGGGGGGGACATCAGCCCCAGCATTTT.

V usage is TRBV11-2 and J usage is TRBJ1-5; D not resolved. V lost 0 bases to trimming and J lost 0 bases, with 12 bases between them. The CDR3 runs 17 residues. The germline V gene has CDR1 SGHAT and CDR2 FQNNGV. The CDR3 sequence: CASSLDLIGSSNQPQHF. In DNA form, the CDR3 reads TGTGCCAGCAGCTTAGATTTAATAGGTAGTAGCAATCAGCCCCAGCATTTT.

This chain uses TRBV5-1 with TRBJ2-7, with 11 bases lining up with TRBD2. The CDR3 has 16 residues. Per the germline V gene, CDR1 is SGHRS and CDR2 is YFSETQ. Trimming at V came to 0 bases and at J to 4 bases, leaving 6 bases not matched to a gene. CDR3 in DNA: TGCGCCAGCAGCTTGGGGGGACTAGCGGAAGGGTACGAGCAGTACTTC. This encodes CASSLGGLAEGYEQYF.

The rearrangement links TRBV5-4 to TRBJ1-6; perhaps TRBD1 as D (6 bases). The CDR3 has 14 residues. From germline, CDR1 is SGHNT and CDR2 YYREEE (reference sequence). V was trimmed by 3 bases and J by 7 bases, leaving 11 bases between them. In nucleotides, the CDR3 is TGTGCCAGCAGCTCGCGGGACATGAATTCACCCCTCCACTTT. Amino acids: CASSSRDMNSPLHF.

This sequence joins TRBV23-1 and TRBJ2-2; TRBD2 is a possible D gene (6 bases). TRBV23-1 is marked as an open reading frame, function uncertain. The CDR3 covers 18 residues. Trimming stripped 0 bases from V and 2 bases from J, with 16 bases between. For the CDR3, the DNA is TGCGCCAGCAGTCAATCGGCGGAGGGAGGACGAAACACCGGGGAGCTGTTTTTT. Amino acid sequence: CASSQSAEGGRNTGELFF.